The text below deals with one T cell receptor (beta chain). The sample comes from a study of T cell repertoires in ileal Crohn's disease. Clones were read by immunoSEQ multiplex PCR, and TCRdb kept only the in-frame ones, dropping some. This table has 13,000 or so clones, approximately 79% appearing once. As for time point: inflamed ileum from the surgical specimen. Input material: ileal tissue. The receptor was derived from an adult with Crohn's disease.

The chain's CDR3 is CASSPPTGGVNTEAFF. The CDR3 DNA reads as TGTGCCAGCTCACCACCGACAGGGGGAGTCAACACTGAAGCTTTCTTT. V is TRBV18 and J is TRBJ1-1; the match to TRBD1 covers 9 bases. Germline values: CDR1 KGHSH, CDR2 LQKENI. The V and J ends lost 0 bases and 2 bases, in that order; junction bases with no gene match: 4. The CDR3 has 16 amino acids. Full variable domain (remainder filled in from reference TRBV18 and TRBJ1-1): NAGVMQNPRHLVRRRGQEARLRCSPMKGHSHVYWYRQLPEEGLKFMVYLQKENIIDESGMPKERFSAEFPKEGPSILRIQQVVRGDSAAYFCASSPPTGGVNTEAFFGQGTRLTVV.